The 30 T cell receptor beta chains below come from one sample, sequenced in a study of OX40 agonist ivuxolimab in advanced cancers. Sequencing was performed with immunoSEQ multiplex PCR; in TCRdb, only in-frame clones are kept and a portion is missing. The data show about 31,000 clones, around three quarters seen once. The sample was CD4+ or CD8+ T cells sorted from blood, taken in a trial of the OX40 agonist ivuxolimab. These TCRs come from an adult with an advanced solid tumor such as melanoma, head and neck, liver or kidney cancer.

The rearrangement uses TRBV4-3 and TRBJ2-7, with D hard to call. The V end was cut by 4 bases, the J end by 6 bases, with 10 bases between. CDR1 and CDR2 (germline): LGHNA, YSLEER. The CDR3 is 12 amino acids. As DNA, the CDR3 is TGCGCCAGCAGCCCCGGCGTCGGCGAGCAGTACTTC. This translates into CASSPGVGEQYF.

This chain links TRBV7-8 with TRBJ1-5; tentative D call: TRBD1 (6 bases). The CDR3 is 15 amino acids. V was pared by 1 base and J by 9 bases, with 16 bases between. The germline CDR1 and CDR2 sequences are SGHVS and FQNEAQ. This CDR3 reads CASSLGGRGDRPQHF. The CDR3 DNA sequence: TGTGCCAGCAGCTTAGGAGGGAGGGGGGATCGGCCCCAGCATTTT.

The chain couples TRBV27 to TRBJ1-1, with 8 bases matching TRBD1. V lost 2 bases and J lost 1; bases outside the gene matches: 3. The CDR3 runs to 15 residues. In germline, CDR1 is MNHEY, CDR2 SMNVEV (reference sequence). The CDR3 here is CASSLAGTGNTEAFF. The DNA for the CDR3 is TGTGCCAGCAGTTTAGCGGGGACAGGGAACACTGAAGCTTTCTTT.

The chain has TRBV4-1 and TRBJ1-4; 8 bases line up with TRBD1. Germline trimming cut 2 bases from V and 13 bases from J; bases unmatched to any gene: 6. The CDR3 runs 13 residues. The V gene's germline CDR1 is MGHRA and CDR2 YSYEKL. The CDR3 sequence is CASSQYDRGLLFF. The CDR3 DNA sequence: TGCGCCAGCAGCCAATACGACAGGGGTTTACTGTTTTTT.

CDR3 DNA: TGTGCCAGCAGTGAAGGGGGGGTATATGGCTACACCTTC. Amino acid sequence: CASSEGGVYGYTF. V and J are TRBV2 and TRBJ1-2; tentative D call: TRBD1 (5 bases). This CDR3 comprises 13 residues. The germline V and J ends were trimmed by 1 base and 5 bases, with 8 bases remaining between them. Looked up from germline, CDR1 is SNHLY and CDR2 is FYNNEI. Filled out from reference TRBV2 and TRBJ1-2, the complete variable domain reads EPEVTQTPSHQVTQMGQEVILRCVPISNHLYFYWYRQILGQKVEFLVSFYNNEISEKSEIFDDQFSVERPDGSNFTLKIRSTKLEDSAMYFCASSEGGVYGYTFGSGTRLTVV.

This rearrangement joins TRBV7-3 to TRBJ1-1, with unresolved D. The germline CDR1 and CDR2 sequences are SGHTA and FQGTGA. V was shortened by 2 bases and J by 0 bases, with 10 bases between the two germline ends. This CDR3 has 15 residues. The CDR3 region is CASSLGSVMNTEAFF. DNA for the CDR3: TGTGCCAGCAGCTTAGGGTCCGTCATGAACACTGAAGCTTTCTTT.

The rearrangement uses TRBV7-9 and TRBJ2-2; D uncertain. The CDR3 has 15 amino acids. The V end lost 5 bases, the J end lost 4 bases, and 14 bases lay between the germline ends. In germline, CDR1 is SEHNR, CDR2 FQNEAQ (reference sequence). The CDR3 DNA reads as TGTGCCAGCAGCCTTGTCAAGAAACTCACCGGGGAGCTGTTTTTT. Translated, it gives CASSLVKKLTGELFF.

The J gene is TRBJ1-4, the V gene TRBV27, with D uncertain. The CDR3 sequence is 15 residues long. Per germline, CDR1 MNHEY and CDR2 SMNVEV (reference sequence). The germline V and J ends were trimmed by 5 bases and 3 bases, with 13 bases remaining between them. The CDR3 sequence: CASSPSGLANEKLFF. The CDR3 DNA follows: TGTGCCAGCAGTCCCTCCGGGCTGGCTAATGAAAAACTGTTTTTT.

Only one count was recorded for this clone. This chain uses TRBV7-9 with TRBJ2-1; D remains ambiguous. Germline V gene data show CDR1 as SEHNR and CDR2 as FQNEAQ (reference sequence). Trimming took 0 bases from V and 0 from J, leaving 6 bases between them. The CDR3 is 15 residues long. The CDR3 sequence: CASSLADSSYNEQFF. In DNA, the CDR3 is TGTGCCAGCAGCTTAGCGGATAGCTCCTACAATGAGCAGTTCTTC.

The chain uses TRBV30 and TRBJ2-3; 11 bases line up with TRBD2. J gave up 1 base and V 4 bases, and 4 bases lay outside the gene matches. Germline CDR1 reads GTSNPN; CDR2 reads SVGIG (reference sequence). The CDR3 is made up of 15 amino acids. The CDR3 coding sequence is TGTGCCTGGACCACGGGACTAGCGGGCACAGATACGCAGTATTTT. Amino acids: CAWTTGLAGTDTQYF.

The chain employs TRBV7-8 and TRBJ1-3, with no clear D. CDR3 size: 14 residues. CDR1 is SGHVS, CDR2 FQNEAQ, per germline. Trimming cost V 4 bases and J 0 bases, with 7 bases left between them. The CDR3 sequence: CASSSTFSGNTIYF. CDR3 in DNA: TGTGCCAGCAGCTCGACGTTCTCTGGAAACACCATATATTTT.

The chain is built from TRBV5-4 and TRBJ1-2; 7 bases fit TRBD1. J was trimmed by 8 bases and V by 3 bases; bases with no gene match: 7. There are 13 residues in the CDR3. CDR1 is SGHNT and CDR2 is YYREEE in the germline V gene (reference sequence). This CDR3 is CASSYTGTVGYTF. The CDR3 DNA sequence: TGTGCCAGCAGCTACACAGGGACAGTCGGCTACACCTTC.

The V call is TRBV6-5, the J call TRBJ2-5; D assignment may be TRBD1 or TRBD2 (5 bases each). Judging by the DNA end, TRBJ2-7 fits better; the J call may be wrong. CDR1 is MNHEY, CDR2 SVGAGI, per germline. CDR3 length: 15 residues. CDR3: CASSYSRAGGYEQYF. DNA of the CDR3: TGTGCCAGCAGTTACTCCAGGGCTGGGGGCTACGAGCAGTACTTC.

The sample holds a few counts of this clone. This chain uses TRBV9 with TRBJ1-2; perhaps TRBD1 as D (6 bases). This CDR3 region has 15 residues. The germline V and J ends were trimmed by 3 bases and 4 bases, with 16 bases remaining between them. The V gene's germline CDR1 is SGDLS and CDR2 YYNGEE. CDR3 sequence reads: CASSAQTGTGYGYTF. Here the CDR3 DNA reads TGTGCCAGCAGCGCCCAGACAGGTACGGGCTATGGCTACACCTTC.

The genes are TRBV7-8 and TRBJ2-1; D is possibly TRBD2 (7 bases). Per germline, CDR1 SGHVS and CDR2 FQNEAQ. CDR3 length: 15 residues. V was trimmed by 5 bases and J by 9 bases, leaving 20 bases between them. In DNA form, the CDR3 reads TGTGCCAGCAGCCCCATACAGGGAGGGCCCCCTGAGCAGTTCTTC. Translated: CASSPIQGGPPEQFF.

The gene calls are TRBV10-3 and TRBJ2-5; tentatively, D is TRBD1 or TRBD2 (6 bases each). Near its end, the DNA agrees better with TRBJ2-7, so the J call may be wrong. This CDR3 comprises 11 residues. CDR1 and CDR2 from the germline V gene are ENHRY and SYGVKD. The CDR3 nucleotides read TGTGCCATCGGAGGGGGCTACGAGCAGTACTTC. This translates into CAIGGGYEQYF.

The chain recombines TRBV10-3 with TRBJ1-6, with 7 positions matching TRBD1. This CDR3 is built from 16 residues. Germline V lookup: CDR1 ENHRY, CDR2 SYGVKD. J gave up 4 bases and V 3 bases, and 6 bases lay outside the gene matches. The CDR3 region has the DNA TGTGCCATCAGTGATCAGGGGGAGAGATATAATTCACCCCTCCACTTT. This encodes CAISDQGERYNSPLHF.

The V call is TRBV5-1, the J call TRBJ1-4; 7 nucleotides line up with TRBD1. The CDR3 covers 14 residues. Losses at the gene ends were 2 bases for V and 6 bases for J; bases not matched to a gene: 4. The germline V gene encodes CDR1 SGHRS and CDR2 YFSETQ. CDR3 sequence: CASSFRDSDEKLFF. DNA of the CDR3: TGCGCCAGCAGCTTCCGGGACAGCGATGAAAAACTGTTTTTT.

The chain joins TRBV6-1 to TRBJ1-2; D is perhaps TRBD1 (6 bases). V shed 2 bases and J shed 2 bases, with 9 bases lying between them. This CDR3 is 14 amino acids long. Germline V gives CDR1 MNHNS, CDR2 SASEGT. CDR3 sequence reads: CASSERTENYGYTF. The DNA of the CDR3 is TGTGCCAGCAGTGAAAGGACAGAGAACTATGGCTACACCTTC.

In its sample, this clone was seen once. The gene calls are TRBV9 and TRBJ1-2; D uncertain. Trimming cost V 4 bases and J 8 bases, with 24 bases left between them. CDR3 length: 16 residues. CDR1 is SGDLS, CDR2 YYNGEE, per germline. The chain's CDR3 is CASSTPLRALTTGYTF. The DNA of the CDR3 is TGTGCCAGCAGCACCCCTTTGAGGGCATTAACAACAGGCTACACCTTC.

The CDR3 nucleotides read TGTGCCTGGATGGGGCAGGGCCGAGGGGGTGGCTACACCTTC. It translates to CAWMGQGRGGGYTF. V and J are TRBV30 and TRBJ1-2; TRBD1 might be the D (6 bases). V lost 4 bases to trimming and J lost 7 bases, with 19 bases between them. The germline gives CDR1 GTSNPN, CDR2 SVGIG (reference sequence). This CDR3 spans 14 amino acids.

With regard to this clone: Other nucleotide sequences in the sample specify the same CDR3. The chain links TRBV18 to TRBJ2-5, with 10 bases lining up with TRBD2. V lost 3 bases to trimming and J lost 5 bases; unmatched junction nucleotides: 3. The CDR3 is 14 residues long. Per germline, CDR1 KGHSH and CDR2 LQKENI. DNA of the CDR3: TGTGCCAGCTCACCTCCGACTAGCGGGGAGACCCAGTACTTC. Its protein product is CASSPPTSGETQYF.

The rearrangement uses TRBV5-8 and TRBJ1-5; no clear D. Germline CDR1 is SGHTS and CDR2 is YDEGEE. Trimming removed 4 bases from V and 5 bases from J, with 10 bases in between. This CDR3 comprises 13 residues. The CDR3 DNA is TGTGCCAGCAGCGAGGGTGGGGATCAGCCCCAGCATTTT. Encoded protein: CASSEGGDQPQHF.

The V gene is TRBV14, the J gene TRBJ2-7; 8 bases are a match to TRBD2. The V gene end was trimmed by 3 bases and the J gene end by 2 bases; junction bases not matched to a gene: 6. There are 15 residues in the CDR3. Germline lookup yields CDR1 SGHDN and CDR2 FVKESK. CDR3 bases: TGTGCCAGCAGCCACAGACTAGCGCACCCCTACGAGCAGTACTTC. It specifies CASSHRLAHPYEQYF.

V is TRBV19 and J is TRBJ1-1; D may be TRBD1 (6 bases). V was trimmed by 7 bases and J by 0 bases, leaving 12 bases between them. The CDR3 is made up of 14 amino acids. Germline-derived CDR1 and CDR2 are LNHDA and SQIVND (reference sequence). The chain's CDR3 is CASNSGVLNTEAFF. CDR3 sequence (DNA): TGTGCCAGTAATTCAGGGGTTCTGAACACTGAAGCTTTCTTT. Full variable domain (remainder filled in from reference TRBV19 and TRBJ1-1): DGGITQSPKYLFRKEGQNVTLSCEQNLNHDAMYWYRQDPGQGLRLIYYSQIVNDFQKGDIAEGYSVSREKKESFPLTVTSAQKNPTAFYLCASNSGVLNTEAFFGQGTRLTVV.

The J gene is TRBJ1-1, the V gene TRBV6-6, with unresolved D. CDR1 is MNHNY and CDR2 is SVGAGI in the germline V gene (reference sequence). CDR3 length: 12 residues. The V and J ends lost 10 bases and 1 base respectively, with 10 bases between them. The CDR3: CATYIGNTEAFF. The CDR3 DNA is TGTGCCACCTATATAGGGAACACTGAAGCTTTCTTT.

V is TRBV5-1 and J is TRBJ2-3; no clear D. Germline CDR1 and CDR2: SGHRS and YFSETQ. Trimming shortened V by 5 bases and J by 1 base, and 5 bases separated the two germline ends. This CDR3 contains 12 residues. The CDR3 nucleotides are TGCGCCAGCAGAGTTGGCACAGATACGCAGTATTTT. It codes for CASRVGTDTQYF.

The gene calls are TRBV15 and TRBJ1-5, with a tentative D call TRBD1 (6 bases). The CDR3 is 15 amino acids. Germline lookup yields CDR1 LNHNV and CDR2 YYDKDF (reference sequence). With 4 bases removed from V and 5 bases from J, the gap between germline ends came to 15 bases. The CDR3 is CATSTGGRTYQPQHF. In DNA form, the CDR3 reads TGTGCCACCAGCACGGGGGGGCGGACTTATCAGCCCCAGCATTTT.

The chain links TRBV5-4 to TRBJ2-4; no firm D call. Deletions cut 4 bases from V and 3 bases from J, with 11 bases between. The CDR3 totals 14 residues. Germline CDR1 is SGHNT and CDR2 is YYREEE (reference sequence). The CDR3: CASSPALSKNIQYF. Here the CDR3 DNA reads TGTGCCAGCAGCCCGGCCCTTAGCAAAAACATTCAGTACTTC.

The J gene is TRBJ1-1, the V gene TRBV6-6, with 9 bases that match TRBD1. The V gene's germline CDR1 is MNHNY and CDR2 SVGAGI (reference sequence). This CDR3 has 15 residues. Trimming cost V 5 bases and J 5 bases; bases outside gene matches: 9. The CDR3 here is CASSRTGTGSTEAFF. CDR3 nucleotide sequence: TGTGCCAGCAGTCGTACCGGGACAGGGAGTACTGAAGCTTTCTTT.